These 14 T cell receptor beta chains share one sample of origin, sequenced in a study of blood T cells in healthy people across ages. Primed by a sample-barcoded 5' primer and a J-beta primer mix, a second PCR proceeded for 7 to 11 cycles. TCRdb recomputed calls from the 5' RACE reads with MiXCR, one row per CDR3 protein. The repertoire holds approximately 900,000 distinct CDR3 sequences, almost 30% seen once, with roughly 10% in the top ten. Separately, the same data were catalogued under a study of T cells of mothers and their children.

Sequences were obtained from blood. The receptors stem from a woman in her 40s in good health.

The rearrangement links TRBV28 to TRBJ2-4, with a tentative D call TRBD1 (5 bases). The J call is in doubt because the DNA end fits TRBJ2-7 better. This CDR3 region has 13 residues. Germline CDR1 is MDHEN and CDR2 is SYDVKM. The CDR3 DNA reads as TGTGCCAGCAACTTGGTAGGGGAAGACGAGCAGTACTTC. Translating it yields CASNLVGEDEQYF.

In this sample, this clonotype turned up a few times. The chain links TRBV5-6 to TRBJ2-7; weak D call: TRBD2 (6 bases). Looked up from germline, CDR1 is SGHDT and CDR2 is YYEEEE. Between the trimmed V and J ends, which lost 3 bases and 5 bases, there was a span of 15 bases. This CDR3 comprises 14 residues. The CDR3 sequence is CASSWVGGRNEQYF. As DNA, the CDR3 is TGTGCCAGCAGCTGGGTCGGGGGTCGGAACGAGCAGTACTTC.

V usage is TRBV3-1 and J usage is TRBJ1-2; 10 positions agree with TRBD1. V was clipped by 4 bases and J by 7 bases; unmatched bases: 6. CDR3 size: 14 residues. In germline, CDR1 is LGHDT, CDR2 YNNKEL (reference sequence). CDR3 bases: TGTGCCAGCAGCCTCAGGACAGGGGGGACTGGCTACACCTTC. Amino acid sequence: CASSLRTGGTGYTF.

The chain uses TRBV3-1 and TRBJ1-1; 10 nucleotides line up with TRBD1. V lost 4 bases to trimming and J lost 7 bases; unmatched junction nucleotides: 3. This CDR3 has 13 amino acids. In germline, CDR1 is LGHDT, CDR2 YNNKEL (reference sequence). CDR3 residues: CASSRGQGGEAFF. CDR3 DNA: TGTGCCAGCAGCCGAGGACAGGGGGGTGAAGCTTTCTTT.

Only a few counts were recorded for this clonotype. The chain employs TRBV7-2 and TRBJ2-1; 12 bases agree with TRBD2. Germline assignment: CDR1 SGHTA and CDR2 FQGNSA. V shed 5 bases, J shed 0 bases, and the junction held 11 bases outside the gene matches. CDR3 length: 19 residues. CDR3 residues: CASSLNLLAGGFSYNEQFF. CDR3 DNA sequence: TGTGCCAGCAGCCTAAATTTGCTAGCGGGGGGGTTCTCCTACAATGAGCAGTTCTTC. Full variable domain (remainder filled in from reference TRBV7-2 and TRBJ2-1): GAGVSQSPSNKVTEKGKDVELRCDPISGHTALYWYRQSLGQGLEFLIYFQGNSAPDKSGLPSDRFSAERTGGSVSTLTIQRTQQEDSAVYLCASSLNLLAGGFSYNEQFFGPGTRLTVL.

This chain links TRBV4-3 with TRBJ1-1; D not certain. The CDR3 contains 15 residues. V shed 0 bases and J shed 7 bases, with 15 bases lying between them. Per germline, CDR1 LGHNA and CDR2 YSLEER. DNA for the CDR3: TGCGCCAGCAGCCAAGATCGAACAGCCACCAATGAAGCTTTCTTT. This sequence encodes CASSQDRTATNEAFF.

This clonotype was detected many times. This chain joins TRBV7-2 and TRBJ2-3; possibly TRBD1 for D (6 bases). V was pared by 5 bases and J by 14 bases, with 26 bases between. The V gene's germline CDR1 is SGHTA and CDR2 FQGNSA. The CDR3 is 15 amino acids. CDR3 amino acids: CASSPQTGSPPSRYF. The CDR3 nucleotides read TGTGCCAGCAGCCCGCAGACAGGATCCCCTCCCTCGAGGTATTTT.

There are a few counts of this clonotype. The V and J genes are TRBV20-1 and TRBJ1-2; a weak D match, TRBD1 (6 bases). Trimming cost V 6 bases and J 2 bases, with 10 bases left between them. This CDR3 region has 12 residues. From germline, CDR1 is DFQATT and CDR2 SNEGSKA (reference sequence). The CDR3 DNA is TGCAGTGCAAAGGGACAAAACTATGGCTACACCTTC. It translates to CSAKGQNYGYTF.

This clonotype was recorded at least ten times. The chain links TRBV7-9 to TRBJ2-1, with D perhaps TRBD2 (6 bases). The CDR3 has 12 residues. Trimming removed 6 bases from V and 5 bases from J, with 8 bases in between. Germline V gene lookup returns CDR1 SEHNR and CDR2 FQNEAQ (reference sequence). CDR3 nucleotide sequence: TGTGCCAGCAGGGGACTCCACAATGAGCAGTTCTTC. Translation: CASRGLHNEQFF.

The chain employs TRBV7-3 and TRBJ1-4; TRBD1 matches 8 bases. This CDR3 comprises 16 residues. Germline CDR1 reads SGHTA; CDR2 reads FQGTGA. V shed 0 bases, J shed 6 bases, and the junction held 6 bases outside the gene matches. CDR3 sequence: CASSLTGRGRDEKLFF. CDR3 coding DNA: TGTGCCAGCAGCTTAACGGGCAGGGGGCGCGATGAAAAACTGTTTTTT.

This clonotype was seen a few times. The gene calls are TRBV20-1 and TRBJ2-7; 10 bases agree with TRBD1. There are 14 residues in the CDR3. With 3 bases clipped from V and 4 bases from J, the junction kept 6 bases outside the gene matches. The germline V gene encodes CDR1 DFQATT and CDR2 SNEGSKA (reference sequence). As DNA, the CDR3 is TGCAGTGCTAGCCGCGGACAGGGGGAATACGAGCAGTACTTC. It translates to CSASRGQGEYEQYF.

In regard to this clonotype: An end of the junction differs from the germline gene, which may be a read error. V usage is TRBV30 and J usage is TRBJ2-7; D tentatively fits TRBD1 or TRBD2 (5 bases each). Looked up from germline, CDR1 is GTSNPN and CDR2 is SVGIG (reference sequence). The CDR3 is 11 residues long. The CDR3 region has the DNA TGTGCCTGGAGGAGGGGCTACAAGCAGTACTTC. Its translation: CAWRRGYKQYF.

This clonotype has a count of ten or more. DNA of the CDR3: TGTGCCAGCAGCTTAGCGACGGCTAGCGGGGGGAACCCCTCCTACGAGCAGTACTTC. Protein: CASSLATASGGNPSYEQYF. The chain employs TRBV7-2 and TRBJ2-7; 11 nucleotides line up with TRBD2. The trim removed 0 bases at V and 0 bases at J, leaving 10 bases unmatched. This CDR3 spans 19 amino acids. Germline V gene data show CDR1 as SGHTA and CDR2 as FQGNSA.

The V and J genes are TRBV7-9 and TRBJ2-3, with 9 bases that match TRBD1. CDR1 and CDR2 (germline): SEHNR, FQNEAQ (reference sequence). J gave up 3 bases and V 2 bases, and 3 bases lay outside the gene matches. The CDR3 is 15 amino acids. CDR3 protein: CASSLWGQGTDTQYF. In DNA, the CDR3 is TGTGCCAGCAGCTTATGGGGACAGGGAACAGATACGCAGTATTTT.